This note documents a single T cell receptor (beta chain) sequence. The sample is drawn from a study of blood T cell repertoires in COVID-19. Overall study: Sites across the United States, Italy and Spain contributed samples from acute and convalescent COVID-19.

TCRdb's table, derived via immunoSEQ multiplex PCR, lists solely in-frame clones and lacks some. The profile covers about 110,000 clones, with about 80% appearing a single time and just over 4% taken by the ten largest. V lost 3 bases, J lost 5 bases, and 12 bases stayed unmatched. CDR1 is MDHEN and CDR2 is SYDVKM in the germline V gene. This CDR3 spans 16 amino acids. The gene calls are TRBV28 and TRBJ2-7, with TRBD2 identical over 8 bases. Specimen: peripheral blood. This TCR derives from a woman between 70 and 85 years old with acute or convalescent COVID-19. The CDR3 DNA sequence: TGTGCCAGCAGTTTTGCCAGCGGGAGAGAAGGAGACGAGCAGTACTTC. It codes for CASSFASGREGDEQYF.